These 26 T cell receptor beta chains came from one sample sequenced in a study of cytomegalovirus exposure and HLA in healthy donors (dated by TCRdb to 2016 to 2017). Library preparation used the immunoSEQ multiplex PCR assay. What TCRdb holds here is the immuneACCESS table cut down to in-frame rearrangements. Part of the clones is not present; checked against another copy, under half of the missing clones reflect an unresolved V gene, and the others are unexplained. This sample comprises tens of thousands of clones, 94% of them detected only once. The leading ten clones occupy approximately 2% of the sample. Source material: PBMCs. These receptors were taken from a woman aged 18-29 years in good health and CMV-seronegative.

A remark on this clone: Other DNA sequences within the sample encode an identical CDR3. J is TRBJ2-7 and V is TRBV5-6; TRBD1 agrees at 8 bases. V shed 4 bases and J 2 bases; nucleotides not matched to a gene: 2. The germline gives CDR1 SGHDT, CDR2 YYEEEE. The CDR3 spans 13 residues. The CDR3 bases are TGTGCCAGCAGCCCGGACAGGGCCTACGAGCAGTACTTC. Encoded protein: CASSPDRAYEQYF.

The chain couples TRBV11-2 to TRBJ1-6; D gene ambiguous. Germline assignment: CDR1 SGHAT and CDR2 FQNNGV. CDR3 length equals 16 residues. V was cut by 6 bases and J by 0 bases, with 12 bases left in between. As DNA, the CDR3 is TGTGCCAGCAGGCAAGACACGAGCTCCTATAATTCACCCCTCCACTTT. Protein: CASRQDTSSYNSPLHF. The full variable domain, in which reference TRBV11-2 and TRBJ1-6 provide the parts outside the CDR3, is EAGVAQSPRYKIIEKRQSVAFWCNPISGHATLYWYQQILGQGPKLLIQFQNNGVVDDSQLPKDRFSAERLKGVDSTLKIQPAKLEDSAVYLCASRQDTSSYNSPLHFGNGTRLTVT.

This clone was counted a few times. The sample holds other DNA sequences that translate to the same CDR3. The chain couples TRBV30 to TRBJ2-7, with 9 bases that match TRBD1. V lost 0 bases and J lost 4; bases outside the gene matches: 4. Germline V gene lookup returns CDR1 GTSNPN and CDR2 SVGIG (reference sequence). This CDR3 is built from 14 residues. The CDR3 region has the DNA TGTGCCTGGAGTGTTGGGACAGGGAGGTACGAGCAGTACTTC. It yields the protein CAWSVGTGRYEQYF.

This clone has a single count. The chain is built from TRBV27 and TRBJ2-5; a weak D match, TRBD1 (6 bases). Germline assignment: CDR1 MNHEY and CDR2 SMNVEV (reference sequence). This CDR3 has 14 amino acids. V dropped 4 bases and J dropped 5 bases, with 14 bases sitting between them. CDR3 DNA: TGTGCCAGCAGTTCCCTACAGGGCGCCGAGACCCAGTACTTC. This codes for CASSSLQGAETQYF.

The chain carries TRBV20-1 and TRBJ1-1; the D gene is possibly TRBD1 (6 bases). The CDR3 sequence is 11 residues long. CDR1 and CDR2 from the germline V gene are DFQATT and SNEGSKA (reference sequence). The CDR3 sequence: CSKPQGTEAFF. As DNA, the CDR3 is TGCAGCAAGCCACAGGGAACTGAAGCTTTCTTT.

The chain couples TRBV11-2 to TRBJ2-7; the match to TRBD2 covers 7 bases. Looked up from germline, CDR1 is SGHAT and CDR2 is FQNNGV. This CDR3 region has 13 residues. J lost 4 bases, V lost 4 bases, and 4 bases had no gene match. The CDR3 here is CASSSGGFYEQYF. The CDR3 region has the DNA TGTGCCAGCAGCTCGGGGGGATTTTACGAGCAGTACTTC.

In DNA, the CDR3 is TGCGCCAGCAGCCAACCTGGACAGGGTTTAGCCAAAAACATTCAGTACTTC. The encoded protein is CASSQPGQGLAKNIQYF. The chain links TRBV4-1 to TRBJ2-4; TRBD1 matches at 8 bases. V lost 2 bases and J lost 0; bases outside the gene matches: 6. The germline gives CDR1 MGHRA, CDR2 YSYEKL. The CDR3 is made up of 17 amino acids.

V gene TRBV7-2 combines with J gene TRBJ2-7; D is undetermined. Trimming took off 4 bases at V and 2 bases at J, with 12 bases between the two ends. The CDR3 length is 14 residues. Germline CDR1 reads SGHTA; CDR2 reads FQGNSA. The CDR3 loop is CASSSIDKAYEQYF. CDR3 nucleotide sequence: TGTGCCAGCAGCTCGATCGACAAAGCCTACGAGCAGTACTTC.

The CDR3 coding sequence is TGTGCCAGCAGCTTGTACGGGGGTGGGACAGATACGCAGTATTTT. Translating it yields CASSLYGGGTDTQYF. The chain employs TRBV5-8 and TRBJ2-3; possibly TRBD2 for D (6 bases). The germline gives CDR1 SGHTS, CDR2 YDEGEE. Trimming stripped 1 base from V and 3 bases from J, with 12 bases between. CDR3 length: 15 residues.

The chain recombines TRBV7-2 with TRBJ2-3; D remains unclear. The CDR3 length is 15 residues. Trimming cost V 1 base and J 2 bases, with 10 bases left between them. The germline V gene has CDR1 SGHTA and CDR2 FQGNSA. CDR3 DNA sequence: TGTGCCAGCAGCTTAGGCCTTACTAACACAGATACGCAGTATTTT. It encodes CASSLGLTNTDTQYF.

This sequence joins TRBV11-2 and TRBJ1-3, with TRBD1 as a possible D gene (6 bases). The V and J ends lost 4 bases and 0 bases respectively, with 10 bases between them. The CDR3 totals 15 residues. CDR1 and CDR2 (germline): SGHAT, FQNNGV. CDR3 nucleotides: TGTGCCAGCAGCTCGGACAGATTCTCTGGAAACACCATATATTTT. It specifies CASSSDRFSGNTIYF.

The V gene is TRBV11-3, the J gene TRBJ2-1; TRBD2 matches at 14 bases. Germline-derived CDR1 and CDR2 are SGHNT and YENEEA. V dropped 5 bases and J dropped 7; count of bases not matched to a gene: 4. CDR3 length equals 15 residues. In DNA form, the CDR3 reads TGTGCCAGCAGCACGACTAGCGGGAGGGCAAATGAGCAGTTCTTC. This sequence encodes CASSTTSGRANEQFF.

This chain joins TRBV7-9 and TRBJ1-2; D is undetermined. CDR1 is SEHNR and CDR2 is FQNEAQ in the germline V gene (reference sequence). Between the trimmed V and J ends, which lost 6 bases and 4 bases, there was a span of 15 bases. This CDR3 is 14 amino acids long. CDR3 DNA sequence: TGTGCCAGCAGTTCCGACAAGGTCGGCTATGGCTACACCTTC. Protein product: CASSSDKVGYGYTF.

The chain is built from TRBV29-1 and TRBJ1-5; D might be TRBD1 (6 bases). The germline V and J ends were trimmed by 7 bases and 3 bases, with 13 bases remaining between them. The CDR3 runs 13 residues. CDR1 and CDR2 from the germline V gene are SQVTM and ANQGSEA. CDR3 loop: CSAGDTHNQPQHF. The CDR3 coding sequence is TGCAGCGCAGGGGACACTCACAATCAGCCCCAGCATTTT.

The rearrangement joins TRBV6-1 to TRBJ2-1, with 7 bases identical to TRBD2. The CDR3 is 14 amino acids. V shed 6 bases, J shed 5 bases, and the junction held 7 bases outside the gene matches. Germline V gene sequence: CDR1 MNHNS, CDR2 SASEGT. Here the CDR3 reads CASSKGLLNNEQFF. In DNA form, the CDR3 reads TGTGCCAGCAGCAAGGGACTACTTAACAATGAGCAGTTCTTC.

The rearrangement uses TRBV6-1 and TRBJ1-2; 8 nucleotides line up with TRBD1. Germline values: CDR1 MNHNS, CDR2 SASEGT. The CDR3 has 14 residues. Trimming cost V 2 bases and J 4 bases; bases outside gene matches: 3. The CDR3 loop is CASSETDRVYGYTF. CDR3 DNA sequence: TGTGCCAGCAGTGAAACGGACAGGGTCTATGGCTACACCTTC.

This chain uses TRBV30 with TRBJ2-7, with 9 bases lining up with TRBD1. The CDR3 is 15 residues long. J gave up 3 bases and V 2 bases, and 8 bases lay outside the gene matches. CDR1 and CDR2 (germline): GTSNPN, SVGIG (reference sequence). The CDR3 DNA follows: TGTGCCTGGAGTAGGAGACAGGGGGTCTTCTACGAGCAGTACTTC. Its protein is CAWSRRQGVFYEQYF.

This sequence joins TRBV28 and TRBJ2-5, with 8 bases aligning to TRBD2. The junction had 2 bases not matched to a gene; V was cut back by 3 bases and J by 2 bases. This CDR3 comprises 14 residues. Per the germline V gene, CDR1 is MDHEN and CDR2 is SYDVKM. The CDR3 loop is CASSFGGGQETQYF. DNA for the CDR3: TGTGCCAGCAGTTTCGGGGGGGGACAAGAGACCCAGTACTTC.

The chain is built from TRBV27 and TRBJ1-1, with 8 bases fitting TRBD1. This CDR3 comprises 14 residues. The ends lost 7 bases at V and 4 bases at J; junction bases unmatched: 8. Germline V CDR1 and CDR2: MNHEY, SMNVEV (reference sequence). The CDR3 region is CASTHGQGSTEAFF. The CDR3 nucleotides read TGTGCCAGCACCCACGGACAGGGTAGCACTGAAGCTTTCTTT.

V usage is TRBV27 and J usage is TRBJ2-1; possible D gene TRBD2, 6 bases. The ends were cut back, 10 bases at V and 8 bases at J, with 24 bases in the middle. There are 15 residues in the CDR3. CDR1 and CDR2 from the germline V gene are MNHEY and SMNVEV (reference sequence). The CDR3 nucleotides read TGTGCCACTTCGGGGGACTTCCAAGGTCGCGATGAGCAGTTCTTC. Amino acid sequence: CATSGDFQGRDEQFF.

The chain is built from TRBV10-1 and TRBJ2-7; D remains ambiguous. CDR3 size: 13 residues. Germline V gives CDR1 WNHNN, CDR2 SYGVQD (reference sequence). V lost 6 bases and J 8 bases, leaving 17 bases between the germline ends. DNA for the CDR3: TGCGCCAGCAGCGTTGAATCTGAAGCTAAGCAGTACTTC. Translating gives CASSVESEAKQYF.

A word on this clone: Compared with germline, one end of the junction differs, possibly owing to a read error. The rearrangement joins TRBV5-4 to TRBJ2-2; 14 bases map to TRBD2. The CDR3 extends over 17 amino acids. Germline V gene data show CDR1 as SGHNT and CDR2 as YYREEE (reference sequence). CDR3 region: CASSSGLAGGLGGKLFF. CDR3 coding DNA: TGTGCCAGCAGCTCCGGACTAGCGGGAGGACTAGGCGGGAAGCTGTTTTTT.

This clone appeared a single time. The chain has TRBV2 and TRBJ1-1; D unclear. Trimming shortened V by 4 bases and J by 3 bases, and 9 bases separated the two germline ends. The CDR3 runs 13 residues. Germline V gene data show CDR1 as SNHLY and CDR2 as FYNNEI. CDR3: CASSVRSYTEAFF. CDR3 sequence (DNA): TGTGCCAGCAGTGTTCGGAGCTACACTGAAGCTTTCTTT.

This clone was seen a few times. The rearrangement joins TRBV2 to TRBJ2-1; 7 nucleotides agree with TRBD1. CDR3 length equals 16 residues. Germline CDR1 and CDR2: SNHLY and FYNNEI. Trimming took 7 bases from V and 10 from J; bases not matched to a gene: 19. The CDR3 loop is CASTKNSDRRKGEQFF. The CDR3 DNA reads TGTGCCAGCACCAAGAACTCGGACAGGCGGAAGGGGGAGCAGTTCTTC.

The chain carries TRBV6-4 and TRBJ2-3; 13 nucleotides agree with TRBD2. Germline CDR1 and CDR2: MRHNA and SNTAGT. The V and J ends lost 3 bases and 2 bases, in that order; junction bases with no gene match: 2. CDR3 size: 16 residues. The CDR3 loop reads CASSEGTSGDTDTQYF. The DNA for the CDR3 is TGTGCCAGCAGTGAGGGGACTAGCGGGGACACAGATACGCAGTATTTT.

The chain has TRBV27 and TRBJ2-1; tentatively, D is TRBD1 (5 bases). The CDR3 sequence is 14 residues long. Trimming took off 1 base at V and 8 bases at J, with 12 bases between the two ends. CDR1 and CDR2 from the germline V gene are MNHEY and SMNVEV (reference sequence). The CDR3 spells CASSLYIAGYEQFF. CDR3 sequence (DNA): TGTGCCAGCAGTTTATATATTGCAGGGTATGAGCAGTTCTTC.